A single sample is the source of the 3 T cell receptor beta chains below, sequenced in a study of blood T cells in healthy people across ages. Alongside a J-beta primer mix, a sample-barcoded 5' primer served in a second PCR lasting roughly 7 to 12 cycles. Each CDR3 protein gets one entry after TCRdb re-called the 5' RACE reads with MiXCR. The table lists roughly 790,000 distinct CDR3 sequences, 40% to 45% of them singletons. The sequenced sample was blood. Receptors were obtained from a woman aged 55 to 70 in good health.

The rearrangement uses TRBV29-1 and TRBJ1-2; D gene unclear. Germline CDR1 is SQVTM and CDR2 is ANQGSEA. V was pared by 6 bases and J by 5 bases, with 13 bases between. The CDR3 has 12 amino acids. The DNA for the CDR3 is TGCAGCGTAACCGGGCCCCTATATGGCTACACCTTC. This sequence encodes CSVTGPLYGYTF.

V gene TRBV11-1 combines with J gene TRBJ2-1; 7 nucleotides line up with TRBD2. Germline loops: CDR1 SGHAT, CDR2 FQDESV (reference sequence). This CDR3 contains 15 residues. The V segment lost 1 base and the J segment 6 bases; nucleotides outside the gene matches: 6. CDR3 coding DNA: TGTGCCAGCAGCTTAGTTCGGGACTACTCCAATGAGCAGTTCTTC. Amino acids: CASSLVRDYSNEQFF.

This clonotype appeared a single time. The chain combines TRBV6-5 with TRBJ2-1; 12 bases line up with TRBD1. The V and J ends lost 7 bases and 5 bases, in that order; junction bases with no gene match: 6. The length of the CDR3 is 15 residues. Germline values: CDR1 MNHEY, CDR2 SVGAGI. CDR3: CASNRGTGGNNEQFF. The CDR3 region has the DNA TGTGCCAGCAACCGCGGGACAGGGGGCAACAATGAGCAGTTCTTC.